Sequencing of this TCR beta chain was carried out in a study of blood T cell repertoires in COVID-19. Some clones are missing from TCRdb's copy, which holds only in-frame ones; the method was immunoSEQ multiplex PCR. The sample consists of 200,000 to 250,000 clones, about 80% of them appearing once. The germline V gene encodes CDR1 SGDLS and CDR2 YYNGEE. The CDR3 is 17 residues long. Trimming cost V 3 bases and J 1 base; bases outside gene matches: 4. The chain employs TRBV9 and TRBJ2-3; 14 nucleotides line up with TRBD2. Sample: PBMCs or T cells enriched from blood (not recorded which). The TCR was taken from a man aged 35-49 years who had recovered from COVID-19. CDR3 in DNA: TGTGCCAGCAGCGCAGGGACTAGCGGGAGTGGCACAGATACGCAGTATTTT. This sequence encodes CASSAGTSGSGTDTQYF.